This T cell receptor beta chain was recovered during a study of blood T cell repertoires in COVID-19. With V trimmed by 5 bases and J by 7 bases, 8 bases remained unmatched. The CDR3 runs to 14 residues. CDR1 and CDR2 (germline): SGHTA, FQGNSA. Sequenced by immunoSEQ multiplex PCR; TCRdb stores in-frame clones only, minus some. In the table there are about 100,000 clones, roughly 87% of which are singletons. V is TRBV7-2 and J is TRBJ2-5; 9 bases agree with TRBD1. This TCR came from a man aged 30 to 45 in a cohort sampled during active COVID-19. The specimen was peripheral blood. DNA of the CDR3: TGTGCCAGCAGCGCCGACAGGGGGTCGGTGACCCAGTACTTC. It translates to CASSADRGSVTQYF.